Below are 20 T cell receptor beta chains sequenced from a single sample in a study of cytomegalovirus exposure and HLA in healthy donors. 60 Vbeta and 13 Jbeta primers were used in PCR. Measured with immunoSEQ multiplex PCR; TCRdb has only the in-frame clones, and not every one. The repertoire holds 100,000 to 150,000 clones, with about three quarters as singletons. The sequenced sample was PBMCs. These receptors were taken from a female donor in good health and CMV-seronegative.

V and J are TRBV5-6 and TRBJ1-2; no clear D. The germline V gene has CDR1 SGHDT and CDR2 YYEEEE. V was pared by 1 base and J by 8 bases, with 18 bases between. The CDR3 has 15 amino acids. CDR3 in amino acids: CASSLIEVPRKGYTF. CDR3 nucleotides: TGTGCCAGCAGCTTGATTGAGGTCCCACGTAAGGGCTACACCTTC. Full variable domain (outside the CDR3, taken from reference TRBV5-6 and TRBJ1-2): DAGVTQSPTHLIKTRGQQVTLRCSPKSGHDTVSWYQQALGQGPQFIFQYYEEEERQRGNFPDRFSGHQFPNYSSELNVNALLLGDSALYLCASSLIEVPRKGYTFGSGTRLTVV.

A word on this clone: Other DNA sequences in the same sample also yield this CDR3. This CDR3 is CAISVGGSTDTQYF. DNA for the CDR3: TGTGCCATCAGTGTCGGGGGTAGCACAGATACGCAGTATTTT. This chain joins TRBV10-3 and TRBJ2-3, with D tentatively TRBD2 (6 bases). V was cut by 4 bases and J by 0 bases, with 8 bases left in between. Germline lookup yields CDR1 ENHRY and CDR2 SYGVKD. The CDR3 has 14 amino acids.

As for this clone: Within the sample, other DNA sequences also encode this same CDR3. The chain is built from TRBV18 and TRBJ1-1; unclear D gene. V was pared by 2 bases and J by 0 bases, with 4 bases between. From germline, CDR1 is KGHSH and CDR2 LQKENI. The CDR3 loop spans 13 amino acids. CDR3 nucleotide sequence: TGTGCCAGCTCACCAGGCATGAACACTGAAGCTTTCTTT. It encodes CASSPGMNTEAFF. The full variable domain, with the rest looked up from reference TRBV18 and TRBJ1-1, is NAGVMQNPRHLVRRRGQEARLRCSPMKGHSHVYWYRQLPEEGLKFMVYLQKENIIDESGMPKERFSAEFPKEGPSILRIQQVVRGDSAAYFCASSPGMNTEAFFGQGTRLTVV.

This rearrangement joins TRBV2 to TRBJ2-1, with 9 bases identical to TRBD1. The CDR3 is 14 residues long. V dropped 7 bases and J dropped 9; count of bases not matched to a gene: 10. CDR1 is SNHLY and CDR2 is FYNNEI in the germline V gene. CDR3 nucleotides: TGTGCCAGCATAGGGACAGGGCCCGCCGGTGAGCAGTTCTTC. Protein sequence: CASIGTGPAGEQFF.

Remarks on this clone: The same CDR3 also results from other DNA sequences found in this sample. This chain links TRBV6-5 with TRBJ1-1; 9 bases are a match to TRBD1. V was clipped by 2 bases and J by 5 bases; unmatched bases: 9. Germline V gene data show CDR1 as MNHEY and CDR2 as SVGAGI. This CDR3 contains 16 residues. The CDR3 spells CASSYAGQGIGTEAFF. CDR3 DNA sequence: TGTGCCAGCAGTTACGCAGGACAGGGGATAGGGACTGAAGCTTTCTTT.

This chain joins TRBV2 and TRBJ2-7; a weak D match, TRBD2 (5 bases). Deletions cut 6 bases from V and 1 base from J, with 16 bases between. The CDR3 sequence is 15 residues long. The germline CDR1 and CDR2 sequences are SNHLY and FYNNEI. The CDR3 loop reads CASRSRSTISYEQYF. The CDR3 region has the DNA TGTGCCAGCAGATCTCGCTCGACTATTTCCTACGAGCAGTACTTC.

This chain links TRBV25-1 with TRBJ1-2; possible D gene TRBD1, 5 bases. The germline gives CDR1 MGHDK, CDR2 SYGVNS. This CDR3 has 15 amino acids. The ends were cut back, 4 bases at V and 2 bases at J, with 14 bases in the middle. DNA of the CDR3: TGTGCCAGCAGTGGGGGGGGGTGGGGGAACTATGGCTACACCTTC. Encoded protein: CASSGGGWGNYGYTF.

The chain recombines TRBV28 with TRBJ1-2; TRBD1 is a possible D gene (5 bases). Per germline, CDR1 MDHEN and CDR2 SYDVKM. This CDR3 comprises 14 residues. V lost 2 bases and J lost 3, with 10 bases in between. The CDR3, as DNA: TGTGCCAGCAGTTTAGACGGGGGGGACTATGGCTACACCTTC. Residues: CASSLDGGDYGYTF.

V gene TRBV20-1 combines with J gene TRBJ2-7; 7 bases agree with TRBD1. The germline V gene has CDR1 DFQATT and CDR2 SNEGSKA (reference sequence). The ends lost 5 bases at V and 5 bases at J; junction bases unmatched: 3. This CDR3 spans 11 amino acids. In nucleotides, the CDR3 is TGCAGTGCTCTACAGGGGCACGAGCAGTACTTC. Its translation is CSALQGHEQYF.

The chain has TRBV30 and TRBJ2-2; 10 bases agree with TRBD2. J gave up 3 bases and V 0 bases, and 4 bases lay outside the gene matches. Germline CDR1 is GTSNPN and CDR2 is SVGIG (reference sequence). The CDR3 extends over 16 amino acids. The chain's CDR3 is CAWSVPGLAYTGELFF. In DNA form, the CDR3 reads TGTGCCTGGAGTGTGCCGGGACTAGCGTACACCGGGGAGCTGTTTTTT.

This chain links TRBV18 with TRBJ1-5, with 9 bases aligning to TRBD1. This CDR3 is built from 17 residues. V lost 6 bases and J lost 2; bases outside the gene matches: 11. Germline-derived CDR1 and CDR2 are KGHSH and LQKENI. In DNA, the CDR3 is TGTGCCAGCTCGCCGGGACAGGGAGGGACTGGCAATCAGCCCCAGCATTTT. It encodes CASSPGQGGTGNQPQHF.

The CDR3: CAIMPGGSTDTQYF. CDR3 sequence (DNA): TGTGCCATCATGCCGGGAGGATCTACAGATACGCAGTATTTT. The chain recombines TRBV10-3 with TRBJ2-3, with 7 positions matching TRBD2. CDR3 length equals 14 residues. The J segment lost 3 bases and the V segment lost 7 bases, leaving 7 bases of the junction unmatched. The germline V gene encodes CDR1 ENHRY and CDR2 SYGVKD.

The chain combines TRBV7-2 with TRBJ2-1; 11 bases match TRBD2. Germline CDR1 and CDR2: SGHTA and FQGNSA. The V segment lost 3 bases and the J segment 5 bases; nucleotides outside the gene matches: 3. The CDR3 length is 15 residues. Here the CDR3 DNA reads TGTGCCAGCAGCTTGCTAGCGGGAGGTCACAATGAGCAGTTCTTC. Translation gives CASSLLAGGHNEQFF.

Worth noting for this clone: One end of the junction is discordant with germline, which a read error may explain. The chain is built from TRBV7-9 and TRBJ1-1; TRBD1 might be the D (6 bases). The CDR3 totals 16 residues. Germline-derived CDR1 and CDR2 are SEHNR and FQNEAQ (reference sequence). The CDR3 loop is CSSSSPGAGVGTEAFF. CDR3 sequence (DNA): TGTTCCAGCAGCTCCCCGGGGGCGGGGGTTGGCACTGAAGCTTTCTTT.

The rearrangement uses TRBV6-1 and TRBJ2-5; a weak D match, TRBD2 (6 bases). The J call could be wrong; TRBJ2-7 is a better fit for the DNA end. This CDR3 contains 13 residues. CDR1 and CDR2 (germline): MNHNS, SASEGT. CDR3 protein: CASSGGALYEQYF. DNA for the CDR3: TGTGCCAGCAGTGGCGGGGCCTTGTACGAGCAGTACTTC.

V and J are TRBV4-1 and TRBJ1-1, with 9 bases identical to TRBD1. The CDR3 has 15 amino acids. Germline-derived CDR1 and CDR2 are MGHRA and YSYEKL. V shed 4 bases and J 4 bases; nucleotides not matched to a gene: 7. In DNA form, the CDR3 reads TGCGCCAGCAGCCTATGGGGGACAGGGAGCACTGAAGCTTTCTTT. It encodes CASSLWGTGSTEAFF.

The V gene is TRBV4-1, the J gene TRBJ2-7; D remains unclear. The CDR3 is made up of 16 amino acids. Germline V gene sequence: CDR1 MGHRA, CDR2 YSYEKL. V dropped 4 bases and J dropped 2 bases, with 18 bases sitting between them. Here the CDR3 DNA reads TGCGCCAGCAGCCTTCAAAGTGGCGAGCGAGCCTACGAGCAGTACTTC. This gives the protein CASSLQSGERAYEQYF.

V gene TRBV27 combines with J gene TRBJ2-1; TRBD2 agrees at 8 bases. Trimming took 5 bases from V and 6 from J; bases not matched to a gene: 6. Germline V gene data show CDR1 as MNHEY and CDR2 as SMNVEV (reference sequence). The CDR3 is 14 residues long. Here the CDR3 DNA reads TGTGCCAGCAGTCCGTTCACTAGCGGCAATGAGCAGTTCTTC. Translated, it gives CASSPFTSGNEQFF.

The chain recombines TRBV2 with TRBJ1-3; D is possibly TRBD1 (5 bases). Germline V gives CDR1 SNHLY, CDR2 FYNNEI. V gave up 7 bases and J gave up 0 bases, with 13 bases separating them. This CDR3 contains 15 residues. Here the CDR3 DNA reads TGTGCCAGCAATACCTGGACAACCTCTGGAAACACCATATATTTT. Amino acid sequence: CASNTWTTSGNTIYF.

The chain joins TRBV9 to TRBJ2-1; 12 bases map to TRBD2. The CDR3 sequence is 17 residues long. Trimming took 0 bases from V and 4 from J; bases not matched to a gene: 5. CDR1 is SGDLS and CDR2 is YYNGEE in the germline V gene. CDR3 residues: CASSVAPSGRAYNEQFF. CDR3 sequence (DNA): TGTGCCAGCAGCGTAGCGCCTAGCGGGAGGGCGTACAATGAGCAGTTCTTC.